The 3 T cell receptor beta chains below come from one sample, sequenced in a study of control samples from healthy donors and cancer patients. Sequencing was performed with immunoSEQ multiplex PCR; in TCRdb, only in-frame clones are kept and a portion is missing. The sample includes about 170,000 clones, around nine tenths of them seen just once. Sample: blood. Receptors originate from a man aged 30 to 39 in good health.

J is TRBJ1-1 and V is TRBV7-3; D is undetermined. Deletions cut 1 base from V and 1 base from J, with 10 bases between. This CDR3 is built from 15 residues. Germline assignment: CDR1 SGHTA and CDR2 FQGTGA. The CDR3 loop reads CASSLIAAPNTEAFF. CDR3 nucleotides: TGTGCCAGCAGCTTAATAGCAGCCCCGAACACTGAAGCTTTCTTT.

The rearrangement uses TRBV6-5 and TRBJ2-7; D possibly corresponds to TRBD2 (5 bases). The germline V gene encodes CDR1 MNHEY and CDR2 SVGAGI. The V end lost 0 bases, the J end lost 0 bases, and 12 bases lay between the germline ends. This CDR3 has 16 amino acids. The CDR3: CASSYSTSAFSYEQYF. CDR3 DNA: TGTGCCAGCAGTTACTCCACTAGTGCTTTCTCCTACGAGCAGTACTTC.

The rearrangement joins TRBV5-1 to TRBJ2-7, with D hard to call. CDR3 size: 14 residues. From germline, CDR1 is SGHRS and CDR2 YFSETQ. The ends were cut back, 0 bases at V and 1 base at J, with 8 bases in the middle. The CDR3 DNA follows: TGCGCCAGCAGCTTGGGGGCGCCTTCCTACGAGCAGTACTTC. It codes for CASSLGAPSYEQYF.